Sequencing of this T cell receptor (beta chain) was carried out in a study of identical twins. Broader study findings: While abundant cord blood beta clonotypes carried fewer insertions, memory repertoires showed no such pattern.

Note on this clonotype: Its antigen is not identified.

A universal primer binding site was introduced by template switching. The final cDNA contained unique molecular identifiers. Each CDR3 protein gets one entry after TCRdb re-called the 5' RACE reads with MiXCR. The sample shows about 480,000 distinct CDR3 sequences, approximately 14% of them seen only once. V lost 0 bases to trimming and J lost 4 bases, with 9 bases between them. This CDR3 contains 14 residues. The germline gives CDR1 MNHEY, CDR2 SVGEGT. All donors were healthy Caucasians. This same sample was also taken into another study, of yellow fever vaccine responses in identical twins.

The sequenced material came from CD4+ T cells sorted from blood. The chain has TRBV6-2 or TRBV6-3 and TRBJ1-1; D not resolved. The source of this sequence is a woman aged 18-35 years in good health. CDR3 DNA: TGTGCCAGCAGTTACTCGTTGGGTTCCACTGAAGCTTTCTTT. As protein: CASSYSLGSTEAFF.